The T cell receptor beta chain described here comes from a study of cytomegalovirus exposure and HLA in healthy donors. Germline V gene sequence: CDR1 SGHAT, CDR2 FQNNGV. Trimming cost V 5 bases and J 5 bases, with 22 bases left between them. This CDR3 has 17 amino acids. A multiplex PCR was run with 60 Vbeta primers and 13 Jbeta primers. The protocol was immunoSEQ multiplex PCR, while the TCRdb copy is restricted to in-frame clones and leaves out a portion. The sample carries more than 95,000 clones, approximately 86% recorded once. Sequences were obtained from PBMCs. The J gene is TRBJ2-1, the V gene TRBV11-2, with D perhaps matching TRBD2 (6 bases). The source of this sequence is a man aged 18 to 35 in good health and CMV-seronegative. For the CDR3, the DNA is TGTGCCAGCAGCCCAATGGTGAGGCTAGCGACCCACAATGAGCAGTTCTTC. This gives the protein CASSPMVRLATHNEQFF.